What follows are 22 T cell receptor beta chains derived from one specimen sequenced in a study of cytomegalovirus exposure and HLA in healthy donors. Primers included in the PCR were 60 Vbeta and 13 Jbeta primers. Using immunoSEQ multiplex PCR, the repertoire was profiled, and TCRdb retains in-frame clones only, with some absent. The top ten hold around 9.1% of the sample, which has around 120,000 clones, approximately 72% seen once. Sample: PBMCs. The receptor source for this set is a woman between 50 and 59 years old in good health and CMV-seropositive.

The CDR3 coding sequence is TGTGCCAGTAGTATAAATGCGCTAGCGGGAGGCCGGTCGAACACCGGGGAGCTGTTTTTT. It specifies CASSINALAGGRSNTGELFF. The chain uses TRBV19 and TRBJ2-2, with 11 bases identical to TRBD2. Germline V gene data show CDR1 as LNHDA and CDR2 as SQIVND (reference sequence). The CDR3 has 20 amino acids. The J segment lost 0 bases and the V segment lost 2 bases, leaving 11 bases of the junction unmatched.

V usage is TRBV5-4 and J usage is TRBJ2-1; tentative D call: TRBD2 (6 bases). The germline CDR1 and CDR2 sequences are SGHNT and YYREEE (reference sequence). CDR3 length: 14 amino acids. V dropped 3 bases and J dropped 1 base, with 8 bases sitting between them. CDR3 bases: TGTGCCAGCAGCTACGGGGGTTCCTACAATGAGCAGTTCTTC. This gives the protein CASSYGGSYNEQFF. Supplemented by reference TRBV5-4 and TRBJ2-1, the full variable domain reads ETGVTQSPTHLIKTRGQQVTLRCSSQSGHNTVSWYQQALGQGPQFIFQYYREEENGRGNFPPRFSGLQFPNYSSELNVNALELDDSALYLCASSYGGSYNEQFFGPGTRLTVL.

The chain carries TRBV5-1 and TRBJ2-7; the D gene is possibly TRBD1 (5 bases). V lost 0 bases and J lost 7, with 14 bases in between. This CDR3 region has 14 residues. Germline V CDR1 and CDR2: SGHRS, YFSETQ. The CDR3 loop is CASSLGTTNGEQYF. DNA for the CDR3: TGCGCCAGCAGCTTGGGGACAACCAACGGGGAGCAGTACTTC.

The chain uses TRBV6-5 and TRBJ2-5, with D possibly being TRBD1 (6 bases). The CDR3 sequence is 15 residues long. Germline V gene lookup returns CDR1 MNHEY and CDR2 SVGAGI. V shed 0 bases and J shed 7 bases, with 15 bases lying between them. The CDR3 DNA reads as TGTGCCAGCAGTTACTCGGGGGCCAACGTATGGACCCAGTACTTC. This encodes CASSYSGANVWTQYF.

J is TRBJ1-5 and V is TRBV5-1; possible D gene TRBD1, 5 bases. The CDR3 covers 15 residues. Trimming cost V 4 bases and J 4 bases, with 15 bases left between them. Germline V CDR1 and CDR2: SGHRS, YFSETQ. Here the CDR3 reads CASSASGGRNQPQHF. The CDR3 coding sequence is TGCGCCAGCAGCGCCTCCGGGGGACGGAATCAGCCCCAGCATTTT.

The rearrangement uses TRBV29-1 and TRBJ1-1; 7 bases line up with TRBD1. V lost 7 bases and J lost 1; bases outside the gene matches: 3. The CDR3 is made up of 12 amino acids. The germline CDR1 and CDR2 sequences are SQVTM and ANQGSEA. In DNA, the CDR3 is TGCAGCGCTCGACAGGGGAACACTGAAGCTTTCTTT. This translates into CSARQGNTEAFF. Using reference TRBV29-1 and TRBJ1-1 for the parts outside the CDR3, the full variable domain is SAVISQKPSRDICQRGTSLTIQCQVDSQVTMMFWYRQQPGQSLTLIATANQGSEATYESGFVIDKFPISRPNLTFSTLTVSNMSPEDSSIYLCSARQGNTEAFFGQGTRLTVV.

The gene calls are TRBV4-3 and TRBJ2-7; tentative D call: TRBD2 (5 bases). The germline V gene has CDR1 LGHNA and CDR2 YSLEER. The CDR3 runs to 14 residues. The V gene lost 4 bases and the J gene lost 3 bases, with 13 bases spanning the gap. Here the CDR3 DNA reads TGCGCCAGCAGCCCTCAACCGGGAAACTACGAGCAGTACTTC. Protein: CASSPQPGNYEQYF.

The chain is built from TRBV28 and TRBJ1-5, with D possibly TRBD1 on 5 matching bases. Germline-derived CDR1 and CDR2 are MDHEN and SYDVKM. This CDR3 is built from 12 residues. V was pared by 7 bases and J by 6 bases, with 10 bases between. CDR3 protein: CASNGHVQPQHF. CDR3 coding DNA: TGTGCCAGCAACGGACACGTTCAGCCCCAGCATTTT. The full variable domain, completed using reference TRBV28 and TRBJ1-5, is DVKVTQSSRYLVKRTGEKVFLECVQDMDHENMFWYRQDPGLGLRLIYFSYDVKMKEKGDIPEGYSVSREKKERFSLILESASTNQTSMYLCASNGHVQPQHFGDGTRLSIL.

This chain links TRBV11-3 with TRBJ1-3, with 9 positions matching TRBD1. Per germline, CDR1 SGHNT and CDR2 YENEEA. The CDR3 covers 15 residues. The V segment lost 5 bases and the J segment 4 bases; nucleotides outside the gene matches: 6. Written as DNA, the CDR3 is TGTGCCAGCAGCAAGGGACAGGGTGCGGGAAACACCATATATTTT. Translated, it gives CASSKGQGAGNTIYF.

The chain joins TRBV7-9 to TRBJ1-5; tentatively, D is TRBD1 (5 bases). This CDR3 region has 14 residues. Germline CDR1 is SEHNR and CDR2 is FQNEAQ (reference sequence). Trimming took off 5 bases at V and 6 bases at J, with 14 bases between the two ends. The CDR3 reads CASSGGGVGQPQHF. CDR3 nucleotide sequence: TGTGCCAGCAGCGGGGGGGGTGTGGGTCAGCCCCAGCATTTT.

The chain is built from TRBV5-6 and TRBJ2-4; 9 nucleotides line up with TRBD2. Germline trimming cut 0 bases from V and 13 bases from J; bases unmatched to any gene: 11. Germline values: CDR1 SGHDT, CDR2 YYEEEE. CDR3 length equals 15 residues. The CDR3 DNA follows: TGTGCCAGCAGCTTGGGCGGGGGGGCCTTCGTAGGACAGTACTTC. This codes for CASSLGGGAFVGQYF.

The rearrangement joins TRBV5-4 to TRBJ2-3; 7 nucleotides agree with TRBD2. With 0 bases clipped from V and 1 base from J, the junction kept 5 bases outside the gene matches. Germline CDR1 SGHNT, CDR2 YYREEE (reference sequence). The CDR3 has 16 amino acids. In DNA form, the CDR3 reads TGTGCCAGCAGCTTGGGCGCGGGGGAGGGCACAGATACGCAGTATTTT. Translated, it gives CASSLGAGEGTDTQYF.

The chain uses TRBV27 and TRBJ2-5; 9 bases line up with TRBD2. V shed 8 bases, J shed 11 bases, and the junction held 24 bases outside the gene matches. Germline CDR1 MNHEY, CDR2 SMNVEV (reference sequence). The CDR3 spans 17 residues. Here the CDR3 DNA reads TGTGCCAGCCGGGGACTAGCCCCCATCTCGCCTACGCGGGAGCAGTACTTC. This codes for CASRGLAPISPTREQYF.

The rearrangement uses TRBV18 and TRBJ2-2; 8 bases line up with TRBD2. The CDR3 has 16 residues. Germline loops: CDR1 KGHSH, CDR2 LQKENI. V shed 0 bases and J 5 bases; nucleotides not matched to a gene: 5. CDR3 amino acids: CASSPPGGLVTGELFF. In nucleotides, the CDR3 is TGTGCCAGCTCACCACCGGGGGGACTAGTTACCGGGGAGCTGTTTTTT.

The DNA of the CDR3 is TGTGCCGGGGAGGGGGAGTACTACGAGCAGTACTTC. Residues: CAGEGEYYEQYF. The chain recombines TRBV6-1 with TRBJ2-7, with TRBD2 as a possible D gene (7 bases). V was clipped by 11 bases and J by 3 bases, with 14 bases between them. Germline V gene lookup returns CDR1 MNHNS and CDR2 SASEGT. CDR3 size: 12 residues.

The J gene is TRBJ2-1, the V gene TRBV5-1, with a possible D match to TRBD2 (5 bases). The ends were cut back, 2 bases at V and 0 bases at J, with 12 bases in the middle. CDR1 and CDR2 (germline): SGHRS, YFSETQ. This CDR3 is 16 amino acids long. CDR3 sequence: CASSFGGSSSYNEQFF. The DNA for the CDR3 is TGCGCCAGCAGCTTTGGCGGGTCGAGCTCCTACAATGAGCAGTTCTTC.

This chain uses TRBV29-1 with TRBJ2-2; D ambiguous. Germline lookup yields CDR1 SQVTM and CDR2 ANQGSEA. V was shortened by 3 bases and J by 5 bases, with 13 bases between the two germline ends. The CDR3 spans 14 residues. The CDR3 nucleotides read TGCAGCGTTGATACGGATACCGGGACCGGGGAGCTGTTTTTT. Its protein is CSVDTDTGTGELFF.

The chain couples TRBV6-1 to TRBJ1-2, with TRBD1 matching over 7 bases. Germline V gene data show CDR1 as MNHNS and CDR2 as SASEGT. Trimming took 6 bases from V and 5 from J; bases not matched to a gene: 6. The CDR3 is made up of 13 amino acids. This chain's CDR3 is CASRLGQTYGYTF. The CDR3 DNA reads as TGTGCCAGCAGATTGGGACAGACTTATGGCTACACCTTC.

The chain has TRBV6-5 and TRBJ1-3; TRBD1 aligns across 8 bases. With V trimmed by 1 base and J by 2 bases, 4 bases remained unmatched. Germline V gene data show CDR1 as MNHEY and CDR2 as SVGAGI. CDR3 length: 16 residues. The CDR3 protein is CASSYWGRGPGNTIYF. Written as DNA, the CDR3 is TGTGCCAGCAGTTACTGGGGCAGGGGGCCTGGAAACACCATATATTTT.

Here the CDR3 DNA reads TGTGCCAGCAACCCTGTGGGGACTAGCGGGGGCAATTCCTACAATGAGCAGTTCTTC. Residues: CASNPVGTSGGNSYNEQFF. The chain recombines TRBV2 with TRBJ2-1; 14 bases are a match to TRBD2. The CDR3 has 19 residues. Trimming at V came to 7 bases and at J to 1 base, leaving 12 bases not matched to a gene. CDR1 and CDR2 from the germline V gene are SNHLY and FYNNEI.

This chain uses TRBV2 with TRBJ2-7, with D perhaps matching TRBD2 (6 bases). Germline CDR1 is SNHLY and CDR2 is FYNNEI. The CDR3 is 14 amino acids. Trimming shortened V by 5 bases and J by 5 bases, and 16 bases separated the two germline ends. In nucleotides, the CDR3 is TGTGCCAGCAGTTTACAGGCGGGGTGGAACGAGCAGTACTTC. Translation gives CASSLQAGWNEQYF.

This clone was found a few times. The rearrangement joins TRBV6-1 to TRBJ1-5; D is ambiguous. The CDR3 is 14 amino acids. The ends were cut back, 6 bases at V and 3 bases at J, with 12 bases in the middle. From germline, CDR1 is MNHNS and CDR2 SASEGT. CDR3 coding DNA: TGTGCCAGCAGCCTAGGAAGACTCAATCAGCCCCAGCATTTT. Encoded protein: CASSLGRLNQPQHF.